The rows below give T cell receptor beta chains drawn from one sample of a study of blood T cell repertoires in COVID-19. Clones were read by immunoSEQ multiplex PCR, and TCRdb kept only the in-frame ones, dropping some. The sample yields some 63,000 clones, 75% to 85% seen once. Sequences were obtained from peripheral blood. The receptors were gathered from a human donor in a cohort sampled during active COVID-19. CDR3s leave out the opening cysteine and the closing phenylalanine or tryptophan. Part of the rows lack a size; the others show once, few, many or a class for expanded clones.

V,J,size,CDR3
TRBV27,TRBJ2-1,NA,ASSLPSGEQF
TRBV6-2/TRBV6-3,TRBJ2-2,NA,ASSSFGRGGTGELF
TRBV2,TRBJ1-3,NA,ASRTGAGNTIY
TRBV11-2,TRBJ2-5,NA,ASSFVRGGETQY
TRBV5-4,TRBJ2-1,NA,ASSLRRGGGRDEQF
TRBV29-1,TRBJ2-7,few,SVVGGDTNGNEQY
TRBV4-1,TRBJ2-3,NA,ASSLAGEADTQY
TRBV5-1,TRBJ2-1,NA,ASSLGTSGGYAYNEQF
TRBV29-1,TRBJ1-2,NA,SVGDRNYGYT
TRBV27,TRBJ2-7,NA,ASSFPSGEQY
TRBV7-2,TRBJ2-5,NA,ASSYQGSETQY
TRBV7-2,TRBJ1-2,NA,ASSPQGQLIHGYT
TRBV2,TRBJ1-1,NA,ASSRQGGEAF
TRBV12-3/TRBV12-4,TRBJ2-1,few,ATRRSSYNEQF
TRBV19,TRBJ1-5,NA,ASSIDPGVKQPQH
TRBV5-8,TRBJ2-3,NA,ASTRGLGSSTDTQY
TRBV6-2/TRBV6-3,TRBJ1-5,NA,ASSLWGPGEQPQH
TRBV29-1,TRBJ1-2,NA,SVTRGRVYGYT
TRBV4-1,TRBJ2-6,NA,ASSQDLGSGANVLT
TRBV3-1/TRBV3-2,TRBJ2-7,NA,ASCFQGSYEQY
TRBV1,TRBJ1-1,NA,TSSSGQGNTEAF
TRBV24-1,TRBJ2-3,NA,ATSDWTQSGTQY
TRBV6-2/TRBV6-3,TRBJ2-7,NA,ASSAPGQGYEQY
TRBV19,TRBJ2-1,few,ASSWVSDNEQF
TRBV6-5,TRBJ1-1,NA,ASRGQSNTEAF
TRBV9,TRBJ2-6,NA,ASSVGRGPLSGANVLT
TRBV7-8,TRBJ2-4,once,ASSLDTGPGAKNIQY
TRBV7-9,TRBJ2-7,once,ASRGQGPYEQY
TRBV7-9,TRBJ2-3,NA,ASSPGLAGGLELGDTQY
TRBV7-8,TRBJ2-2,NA,ASSFSGTPTGELF
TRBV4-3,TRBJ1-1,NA,ASSQGQGYTEAF
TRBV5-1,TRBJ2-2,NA,ASSSTYGTPARTGELF
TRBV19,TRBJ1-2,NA,ASNPTDRVEGYT
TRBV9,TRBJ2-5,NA,ASSRPGGPETQY
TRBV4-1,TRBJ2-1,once,ASSQDSGTSVPIYNEQF
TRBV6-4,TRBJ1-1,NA,ASSDSGDSQAF
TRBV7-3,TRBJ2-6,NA,ASSAGTGANVLT
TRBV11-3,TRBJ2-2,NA,ASSLAGTGGTGELF
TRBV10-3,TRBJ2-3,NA,AISVAGASVDTQY
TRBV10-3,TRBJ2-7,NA,ATKRPGQGPYEQY
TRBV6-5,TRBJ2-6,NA,ASSYGGNSGANVLT
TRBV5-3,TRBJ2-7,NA,ARSLDSRIGGNLNYEQY
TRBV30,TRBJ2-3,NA,AWSQGAGFTDTQY
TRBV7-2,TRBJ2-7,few,ASSPLVGFAQY
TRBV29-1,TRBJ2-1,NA,SGKLGTGSANEQF
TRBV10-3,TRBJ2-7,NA,AISESLAGDSSYEQY
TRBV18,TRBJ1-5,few,ASSRTDTGGNQPQH
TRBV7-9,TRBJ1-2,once,ASSIDRDGYT
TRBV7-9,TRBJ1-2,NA,ASSLDSYGYT
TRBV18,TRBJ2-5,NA,ASSRGQGAGETQY
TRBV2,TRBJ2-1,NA,ASIFQGYNEQF
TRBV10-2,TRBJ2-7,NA,ASSEIPSSGGAYEQY
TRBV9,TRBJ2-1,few,ASSVASGGTNEQF
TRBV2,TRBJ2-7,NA,ASSLEAGVTYEQY
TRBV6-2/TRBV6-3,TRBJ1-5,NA,ASSSANLGQESNQPQH
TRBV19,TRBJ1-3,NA,ASSIDRVRGSGNTIY